This TCR beta chain was identified in a study of blood T cell repertoires in COVID-19 (TCRdb year 2020). For the wider study: Collaborator samples came from the United States, Italy and Spain and covered acute and convalescent phases of COVID-19. The prospective study material was composed of cDNA or gDNA derived from T cells, B-cell-depleted T cells, or PBMCs. The dataset comprised deeply sampled blood TCRbeta repertoires from subjects exposed to, actively infected with, or recovered from COVID-19. The repertoires were made available in a free public database intended to serve as a resource for research on the immune response to SARS-CoV-2. The samples were drawn from two sources: the first 160 participants of the ongoing ImmuneRACE study, and 1,200 or so subjects contributed by 6 global collaborators. The sample metadata nearly always contained a de-identified subject ID, COVID-19 status, age in years and sex. HLA class I and class II types, where available, came from metadata supplied by the sample provider rather than from assay-based typing. The full study reports these points: How much clinical and demographic metadata was included differed by source and by participant, and the metadata was provided uncurated.

Each collaborating institution followed its own protocols to collect whole blood in K2EDTA tubes. For TCRbeta analysis, collaborator samples were shipped as frozen whole blood, as isolated PBMCs, or as DNA extracted from either sample type. Trimming leaves V shorter by 0 bases and J shorter by 6 bases, with the junction holding 4 bases beyond the gene matches. The CDR3 starts with the cysteine, ends with the phenylalanine, and has 15 residues. Only the CDR3 portion is preserved as DNA: 45 bases, with reading frame beginning at the first base. Based on the germline V gene (reference sequence), the CDR1 and CDR2 sequences are SGHNT and YYREEE. In the case of this clone: The target of this receptor is not known. Base qualities are not provided; no much larger clone lies one nucleotide away.

TCRbeta CDR3 regions were amplified from genomic DNA by means of the immunoSEQ Assay, a bias-controlled multiplex PCR. Per the source publication's procedure: Nucleated cell counts per sample were estimated from amplification of reference gene primers within the assay. To quantify the absolute abundance of each unique TCRbeta CDR3 rearrangement, sequence reads were collapsed and filtered. For each sample, productive Simpson clonality was calculated as the square root of Simpson's diversity index over productive rearrangements. This immuneACCESS table, as held by TCRdb, lists in-frame sequences with V and J called but not all clones. Of the missing ones, under half trace to an unresolved V gene in checked studies; the others have no known cause. V, J and clone size are taken as reported in that table, and D and trimming were inferred from the DNA itself. The sample contains roughly 130,000 clones, more than 60% of them found a single time. Around 16% of the sample goes to the ten largest clones.

The chain joins TRBV5-4 to TRBJ2-5, with 11 middle bases fitting TRBD2. Sequencing was carried out using peripheral blood. This clonotype was sampled from a man aged 50-59 years with acute or convalescent COVID-19. The CDR3 is CASSLGLAGGQTQYF. The sequenced DNA is TGTGCCAGCAGCTTGGGGCTAGCGGGGGGTCAGACCCAGTACTTC.